This section outlines one T cell receptor (beta chain) sequence together with its context. Its specificity is not known. Produced via immunoSEQ multiplex PCR; TCRdb's table is partial and in-frame only. The sample carries approximately 90,000 clones, 90% recorded once. This sample is drawn from a study of T cell responses to AZD1222 COVID-19 vaccine. The study's findings and limits: Mapped onto spike, vaccine-associated CD4 TCRs spanned it and were dominant at 160-218 and 743-854. At baseline, seropositivity was found in only a handful of AZD1222 recipients. Among the donors, most were white British and more were female, and clonal diversity was possibly underestimated. Compared with day 0, the breadth and depth of the Spike-specific TCR repertoire rose significantly after two doses of AZD1222.

Sequenced here: peripheral blood, sampled on day 0 of AZD1222 vaccination. This TCR was recovered from an adult in good health.

CDR3 bases: TGTGCCAGCAGCTTTGGGGCGAACACTGAAGCTTTCTTT. It yields the protein CASSFGANTEAFF. The chain employs TRBV7-9 and TRBJ1-1; weak D call: TRBD1 (5 bases). The V end lost 3 bases, the J end lost 1 base, and 6 bases lay between the germline ends. Germline V lookup: CDR1 SEHNR, CDR2 FQNEAQ (reference sequence). There are 13 residues in the CDR3.